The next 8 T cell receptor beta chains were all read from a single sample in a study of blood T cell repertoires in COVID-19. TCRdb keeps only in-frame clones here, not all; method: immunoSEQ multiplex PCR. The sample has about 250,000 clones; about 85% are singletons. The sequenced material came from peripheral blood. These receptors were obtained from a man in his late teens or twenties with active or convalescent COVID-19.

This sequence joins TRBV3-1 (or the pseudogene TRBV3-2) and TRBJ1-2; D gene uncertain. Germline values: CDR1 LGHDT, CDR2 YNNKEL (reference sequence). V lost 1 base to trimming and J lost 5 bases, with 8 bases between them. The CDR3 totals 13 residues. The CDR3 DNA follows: TGTGCCAGCAGCCAAGGAACAGCTTATGGCTACACCTTC. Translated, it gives CASSQGTAYGYTF.

CDR3 loop: CASSATGQLNGYTF. Written as DNA, the CDR3 is TGTGCCAGCAGCGCGACAGGACAGCTGAATGGCTACACCTTC. The genes are TRBV28 and TRBJ1-2; weak D call: TRBD1 (6 bases). CDR1 and CDR2 (germline): MDHEN, SYDVKM. The CDR3 length is 14 residues. V was trimmed by 6 bases and J by 6 bases, leaving 17 bases between them.

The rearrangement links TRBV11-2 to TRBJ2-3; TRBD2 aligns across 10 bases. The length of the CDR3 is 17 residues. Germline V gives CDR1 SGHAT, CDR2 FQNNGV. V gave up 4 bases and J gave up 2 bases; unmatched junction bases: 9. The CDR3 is CASSWELTSGITDTQYF. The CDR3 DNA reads TGTGCCAGCAGCTGGGAGCTTACTAGCGGGATCACAGATACGCAGTATTTT.

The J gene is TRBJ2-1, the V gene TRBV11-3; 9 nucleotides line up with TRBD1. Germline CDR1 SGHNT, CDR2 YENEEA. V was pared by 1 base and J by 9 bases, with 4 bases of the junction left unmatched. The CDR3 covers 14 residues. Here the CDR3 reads CASSLGTGEGEQFF. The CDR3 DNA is TGTGCCAGCAGCTTAGGGACAGGGGAGGGTGAGCAGTTCTTC.

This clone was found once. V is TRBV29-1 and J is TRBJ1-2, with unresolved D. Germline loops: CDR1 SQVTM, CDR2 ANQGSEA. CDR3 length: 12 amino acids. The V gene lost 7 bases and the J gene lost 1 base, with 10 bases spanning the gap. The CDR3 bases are TGCAGCGGGAACGGGGATAACTATGGCTACACCTTC. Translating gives CSGNGDNYGYTF.

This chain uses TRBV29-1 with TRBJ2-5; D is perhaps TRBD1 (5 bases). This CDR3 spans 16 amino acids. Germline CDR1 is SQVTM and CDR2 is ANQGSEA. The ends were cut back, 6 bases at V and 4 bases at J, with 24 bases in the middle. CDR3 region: CSVGTDIGVMIETQYF. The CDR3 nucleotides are TGCAGCGTGGGAACGGACATTGGGGTAATGATAGAGACCCAGTACTTC. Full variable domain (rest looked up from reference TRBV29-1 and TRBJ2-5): SAVISQKPSRDICQRGTSLTIQCQVDSQVTMMFWYRQQPGQSLTLIATANQGSEATYESGFVIDKFPISRPNLTFSTLTVSNMSPEDSSIYLCSVGTDIGVMIETQYFGPGTRLLVL.

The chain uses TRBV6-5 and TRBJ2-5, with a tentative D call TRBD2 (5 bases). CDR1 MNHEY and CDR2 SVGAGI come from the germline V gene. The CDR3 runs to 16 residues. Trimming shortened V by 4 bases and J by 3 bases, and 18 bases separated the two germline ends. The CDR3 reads CASSLDSPSGKETQYF. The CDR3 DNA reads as TGTGCCAGCAGTTTGGACTCACCTTCGGGGAAAGAGACCCAGTACTTC.

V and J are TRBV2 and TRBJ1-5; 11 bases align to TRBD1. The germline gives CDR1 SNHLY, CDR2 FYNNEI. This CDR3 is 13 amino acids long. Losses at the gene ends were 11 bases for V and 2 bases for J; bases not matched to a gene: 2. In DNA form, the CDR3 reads TGTGCCGGACAGGGGGCACGCAATCAGCCCCAGCATTTT. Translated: CAGQGARNQPQHF.